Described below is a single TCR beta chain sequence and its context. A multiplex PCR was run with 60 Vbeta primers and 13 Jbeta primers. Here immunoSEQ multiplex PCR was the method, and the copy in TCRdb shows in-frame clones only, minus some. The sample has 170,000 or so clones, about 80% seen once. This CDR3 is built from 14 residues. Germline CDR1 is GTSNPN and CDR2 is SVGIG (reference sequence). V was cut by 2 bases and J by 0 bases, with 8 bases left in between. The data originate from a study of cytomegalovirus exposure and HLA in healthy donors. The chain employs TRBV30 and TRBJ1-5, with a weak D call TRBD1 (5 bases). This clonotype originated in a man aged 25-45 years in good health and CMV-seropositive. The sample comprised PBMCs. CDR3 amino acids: CAWSKTVSNQPQHF. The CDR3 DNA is TGTGCCTGGAGTAAGACAGTTAGCAATCAGCCCCAGCATTTT.